This TCR beta chain derives from a study of OX40 agonist ivuxolimab in advanced cancers. At the level of the study: All patients had ivuxolimab intravenously every 2 weeks at 0.01 to 10 mg/kg.

In regard to this clone: What it binds is unknown.

The method was immunoSEQ multiplex PCR; TCRdb's version includes in-frame clones alone and lacks a portion of them. The data show around 81,000 clones, about 86% seen once. Study-wide findings and caveats: The study observed clonal expansion of CD4+ and CD8+ blood T cells by week 6 at 0.1 to 3.0 mg/kg. The study found among the lowest clonal expansion in partial responders at 0.1-3.0 mg/kg. The study did not work out the antigen specificity of the expanded peripheral T cells.

Sample: CD4+ or CD8+ T cells sorted from blood, taken in a trial of the OX40 agonist ivuxolimab. The sequence derives from an adult with an advanced solid tumor such as melanoma, head and neck, liver or kidney cancer.

This CDR3 is CASSQGGLAGTDTQYF. In DNA, the CDR3 is TGTGCCAGCAGCCAAGGAGGACTAGCGGGCACAGATACGCAGTATTTT. The chain couples TRBV4-2 to TRBJ2-3, with 10 positions matching TRBD2. The V and J ends lost 1 base and 1 base, in that order; junction bases with no gene match: 2. The CDR3 extends over 16 amino acids. Germline CDR1 LGHNA, CDR2 YNFKEQ.